Given below is one T cell receptor beta chain in context. This sample was taken from a study of blood T cell repertoires in COVID-19. Repertoires were generated with immunoSEQ multiplex PCR, while TCRdb's copy carries only in-frame clones and drops some. Of roughly 50,000 clones listed, 85% to 90% are singletons. The receptor's source is an elderly man with acute or convalescent COVID-19. What was sequenced was peripheral blood.

The CDR3 bases are TGTGCCAGCAGTGAGAACAGCTATGGCTACACCTTC. It codes for CASSENSYGYTF. This chain uses TRBV2 with TRBJ1-2; no reliable D call. The CDR3 runs to 12 residues. The V gene's germline CDR1 is SNHLY and CDR2 FYNNEI. Trimming took off 3 bases at V and 4 bases at J, with 6 bases between the two ends.